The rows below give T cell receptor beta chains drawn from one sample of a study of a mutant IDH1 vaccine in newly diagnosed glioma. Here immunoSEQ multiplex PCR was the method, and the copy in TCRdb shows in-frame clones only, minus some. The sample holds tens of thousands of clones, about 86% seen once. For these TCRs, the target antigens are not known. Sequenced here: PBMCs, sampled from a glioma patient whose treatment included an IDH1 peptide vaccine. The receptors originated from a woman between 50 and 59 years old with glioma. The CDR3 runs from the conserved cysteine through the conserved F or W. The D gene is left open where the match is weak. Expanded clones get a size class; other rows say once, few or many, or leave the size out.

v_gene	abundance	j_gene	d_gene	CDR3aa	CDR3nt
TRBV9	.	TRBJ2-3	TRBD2	CASSVGGGGLDIADTQYF	TGTGCCAGCAGCGTAGGGGGCGGGGGGCTAGATATCGCAGATACGCAGTATTTT
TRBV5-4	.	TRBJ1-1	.	CASSSMDGGNTEAFF	TGTGCCAGCAGCTCTATGGACGGGGGGAACACTGAAGCTTTCTTT
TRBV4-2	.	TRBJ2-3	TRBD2	CASSPRDYSTDTQYF	TGTGCCAGCAGCCCCCGGGACTATAGCACAGATACGCAGTATTTT
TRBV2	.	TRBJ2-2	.	CASREEGSTGELFF	TGTGCCAGCAGAGAAGAGGGGAGCACCGGGGAGCTGTTTTTT
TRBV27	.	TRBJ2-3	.	CASRPLEADTQYF	TGTGCCAGCAGACCACTAGAGGCAGATACGCAGTATTTT
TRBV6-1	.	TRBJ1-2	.	CASSLQVYYGYTF	TGTGCCAGCAGTTTACAGGTCTACTATGGCTACACCTTC
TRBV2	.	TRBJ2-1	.	CASSSDEQFF	TGTGCCAGCTCTTCCGATGAGCAGTTCTTC
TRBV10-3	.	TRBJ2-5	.	CAISEVGGGQETQYF	TGTGCCATCAGTGAAGTGGGGGGTGGCCAAGAGACCCAGTACTTC
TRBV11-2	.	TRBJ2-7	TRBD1	CASSFGQVSYEQYF	TGTGCCAGCAGCTTCGGACAGGTCTCCTACGAGCAGTACTTC
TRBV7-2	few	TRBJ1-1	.	CASSLRGNTEAFF	TGTGCCAGCAGCTTAAGGGGGAACACTGAAGCTTTCTTT
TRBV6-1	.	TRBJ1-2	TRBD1	CASRETGNYGYTF	TGTGCCAGCAGAGAGACAGGGAACTATGGCTACACCTTC
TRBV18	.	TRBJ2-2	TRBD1	CASSPGTGYTGELFF	TGTGCCAGCTCACCGGGGACAGGCTACACCGGGGAGCTGTTTTTT
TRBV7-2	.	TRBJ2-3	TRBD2	CASGRDSSGGPDTQYF	TGTGCCAGCGGCCGGGACTCCTCGGGGGGTCCAGATACGCAGTATTTT
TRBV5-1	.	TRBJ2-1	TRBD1	CASSWTGGVSDEQFF	TGCGCCAGCAGCTGGACAGGGGGCGTAAGCGATGAGCAGTTCTTC
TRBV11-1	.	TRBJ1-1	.	CASSLGATGPTEAFF	TGTGCCAGCAGCTTAGGGGCGACGGGGCCCACTGAAGCTTTCTTT
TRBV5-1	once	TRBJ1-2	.	CASSLEGIVDGYTF	TGCGCCAGCAGCTTGGAGGGTATTGTTGATGGCTACACCTTC
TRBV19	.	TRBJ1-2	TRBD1	CASNEGGLGYTF	TGTGCCAGTAATGAAGGGGGCCTTGGCTACACCTTC
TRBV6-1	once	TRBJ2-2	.	CASSDDRSRELFF	TGTGCCAGCAGCGATGACAGATCGAGGGAGCTGTTTTTT